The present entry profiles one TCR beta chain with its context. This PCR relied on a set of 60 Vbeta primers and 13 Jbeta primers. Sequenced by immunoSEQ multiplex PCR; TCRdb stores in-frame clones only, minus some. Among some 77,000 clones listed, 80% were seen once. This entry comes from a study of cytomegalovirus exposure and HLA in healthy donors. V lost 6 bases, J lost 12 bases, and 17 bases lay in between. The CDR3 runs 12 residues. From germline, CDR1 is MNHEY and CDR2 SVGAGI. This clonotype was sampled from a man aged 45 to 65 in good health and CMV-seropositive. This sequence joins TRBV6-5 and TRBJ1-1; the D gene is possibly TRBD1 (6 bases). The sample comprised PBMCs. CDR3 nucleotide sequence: TGTGCCAGCAGCCGCACAGGGCAGGGAACTTTCTTT. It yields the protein CASSRTGQGTFF.